This entry lists 6 T cell receptor beta chains sequenced from one sample in a study of vaccination effects on CD4 cells after COVID-19. Data came from immunoSEQ multiplex PCR; TCRdb stores just in-frame clones and leaves some out. There are 57,000 or so clones in the sample; 78% occur only once, and 3.5% to 5.5% lies in the top ten. Their cognate antigens are unknown. After more than 9 days in culture, the CD4+ T cells were isolated. Participants completed two doses of the BNT162b2 or mRNA-1273 vaccine. The source was CD4+ T cells from PBMCs cultured without peptide, collected after COVID-19 vaccination. The receptors stem from a human donor who received a COVID-19 vaccine.

The gene calls are TRBV12-5 and TRBJ2-2; D not resolved. The V gene's germline CDR1 is LGHNT and CDR2 FRNRAP. Trimming left V 0 bases short and J 5 bases short, with 13 bases between. The CDR3 extends over 16 amino acids. The CDR3 spells CASGLVVSRRTGELFF. CDR3 nucleotide sequence: TGTGCTAGTGGTTTGGTAGTTAGTAGGCGGACCGGGGAGCTGTTTTTT.

This clone was observed a few times. The chain recombines TRBV18 with TRBJ1-1; tentatively, D is TRBD1 (5 bases). Germline CDR1 is KGHSH and CDR2 is LQKENI. Trimming removed 3 bases from V and 0 bases from J, with 8 bases in between. The CDR3 contains 14 residues. CDR3 coding DNA: TGTGCCAGCTCACCTGGGGGGGTGAACACTGAAGCTTTCTTT. It yields the protein CASSPGGVNTEAFF.

The chain combines TRBV6-5 with TRBJ2-5; TRBD1 is a possible D gene (5 bases). Trimming took 5 bases from V and 7 from J, leaving 14 bases between them. CDR3 length: 13 amino acids. Germline lookup yields CDR1 MNHEY and CDR2 SVGAGI. The chain's CDR3 is CASSPTGSGTQYF. The CDR3 DNA reads TGTGCCAGCAGTCCCACAGGCTCCGGGACCCAGTACTTC.

On this clone itself: Mismatch with germline at one junction end may stem from a read error. The chain is built from TRBV10-2 and TRBJ1-2, with 7 bases matching TRBD1. Looked up from germline, CDR1 is WSHSY and CDR2 is SAAADI. This CDR3 contains 11 residues. The CDR3 here is CASGTATIPFF. CDR3 DNA: TGCGCCAGCGGGACAGCCACGATCCCCTTCTTC.

The CDR3 loop is CASSPWPSSYNEQFF. The CDR3 region has the DNA TGTGCCAGCAGCCCCTGGCCGAGCTCCTACAATGAGCAGTTCTTC. The chain is built from TRBV7-2 and TRBJ2-1; no firm D call. CDR1 is SGHTA, CDR2 FQGNSA, per germline. The germline V and J ends were trimmed by 5 bases and 0 bases, with 11 bases remaining between them. The CDR3 contains 15 residues. The full variable domain, completed using reference TRBV7-2 and TRBJ2-1, is GAGVSQSPSNKVTEKGKDVELRCDPISGHTALYWYRQSLGQGLEFLIYFQGNSAPDKSGLPSDRFSAERTGGSVSTLTIQRTQQEDSAVYLCASSPWPSSYNEQFFGPGTRLTVL.

The chain uses TRBV9 and TRBJ1-2; TRBD1 matches 10 bases. The V and J ends lost 4 bases and 5 bases, in that order; junction bases with no gene match: 8. The CDR3 contains 15 residues. Looked up from germline, CDR1 is SGDLS and CDR2 is YYNGEE. The CDR3 is CASSRRDRGGYGYTF. CDR3 in DNA: TGTGCCAGCAGCCGTCGGGACAGGGGAGGATATGGCTACACCTTC.